These 24 T cell receptor beta chains were all obtained from the same sample, sequenced in a study of blood T cell repertoires in COVID-19. Repertoires were generated with immunoSEQ multiplex PCR, while TCRdb's copy carries only in-frame clones and drops some. The table shows approximately 400,000 clones, with about 91% occurring only once. Sequencing input: peripheral blood. Every receptor here comes from a woman between 50 and 59 years old with COVID-19, enrolled during active disease.

The genes are TRBV30 and TRBJ1-2; 12 bases are a match to TRBD1. From germline, CDR1 is GTSNPN and CDR2 SVGIG (reference sequence). After removal of 4 bases from V and 8 bases from J, the junction contained 8 bases not matched to a gene. The length of the CDR3 is 14 residues. This chain's CDR3 is CAWNLGQGANGYTF. In nucleotides, the CDR3 is TGTGCCTGGAATTTGGGACAGGGGGCGAACGGCTACACCTTC.

The chain joins TRBV5-1 to TRBJ1-5; D is perhaps TRBD1 (5 bases). The CDR3 sequence is 15 residues long. V was pared by 7 bases and J by 7 bases, with 21 bases between. Germline CDR1 reads SGHRS; CDR2 reads YFSETQ. Written as DNA, the CDR3 is TGCGCCAGCCGTCGAGATCCAGCAGACAGCCAGCCCCAGCATTTT. Encoded protein: CASRRDPADSQPQHF.

This clone was seen more than once but under ten times. The chain is built from TRBV5-1 and TRBJ1-6; TRBD1 matches 7 bases. The V segment lost 3 bases and the J segment 5 bases; nucleotides outside the gene matches: 11. The CDR3 loop spans 17 amino acids. Germline CDR1 is SGHRS and CDR2 is YFSETQ. The CDR3 spells CASSSDLGTANNSPLHF. The CDR3 bases are TGCGCCAGCAGCTCGGACCTTGGGACAGCCAATAATTCACCCCTCCACTTT.

This clone appeared a few times. The rearrangement links TRBV1 to TRBJ1-2. TRBV1 is deemed a pseudogene. CDR3 size: 13 residues. For the CDR3, the DNA is TGCACCAGCAGCCAGGATCAGGGAGGTGGCTACACCTTC. It specifies CTSSQDQGGGYTF.

This chain links TRBV6-5 with TRBJ1-2; no reliable D call. Germline V gene lookup returns CDR1 MNHEY and CDR2 SVGAGI. The CDR3 length is 15 residues. V was pared by 5 bases and J by 3 bases, with 16 bases between. CDR3 region: CASSIDIRNHYGYTF. The CDR3 DNA is TGTGCCAGCAGTATTGACATCCGCAATCACTATGGCTACACCTTC.

The chain is built from TRBV7-6 and TRBJ2-7; no firm D call. The germline gives CDR1 SGHVS, CDR2 FNYEAQ. V was shortened by 1 base and J by 4 bases, with 17 bases between the two germline ends. The CDR3 is made up of 16 amino acids. The CDR3 is CASSLGAAPSEYEQYF. CDR3 DNA: TGTGCCAGCAGCTTAGGGGCAGCCCCATCAGAGTACGAGCAGTACTTC.

The rearrangement uses TRBV7-2 and TRBJ1-2; 7 nucleotides match TRBD1. The germline CDR1 and CDR2 sequences are SGHTA and FQGNSA. After removal of 6 bases from V and 5 bases from J, the junction contained 15 bases not matched to a gene. CDR3 length: 16 residues. In DNA, the CDR3 is TGTGCCAGCAGTTCAAGCCTCCGGGACAGTACTTATGGCTACACCTTC. Its translation: CASSSSLRDSTYGYTF.

The rearrangement joins TRBV5-4 to TRBJ1-1; the match to TRBD1 covers 9 bases. The ends lost 3 bases at V and 2 bases at J; junction bases unmatched: 5. CDR3 size: 15 residues. Looked up from germline, CDR1 is SGHNT and CDR2 is YYREEE (reference sequence). The CDR3 protein is CASSWGQGKNTEAFF. In nucleotides, the CDR3 is TGTGCCAGCAGCTGGGGACAGGGAAAAAACACTGAAGCTTTCTTT. The variable domain in full, completed from reference TRBV5-4 and TRBJ1-1, reads ETGVTQSPTHLIKTRGQQVTLRCSSQSGHNTVSWYQQALGQGPQFIFQYYREEENGRGNFPPRFSGLQFPNYSSELNVNALELDDSALYLCASSWGQGKNTEAFFGQGTRLTVV.

The chain employs TRBV7-8 and TRBJ2-7, with 8 bases matching TRBD1. This CDR3 is built from 14 residues. Trimming took 3 bases from V and 1 from J; bases not matched to a gene: 2. Germline CDR1 and CDR2: SGHVS and FQNEAQ. The chain's CDR3 is CASSFGQGSYEQYF. The CDR3 DNA sequence: TGTGCCAGCAGCTTCGGACAGGGTTCCTACGAGCAGTACTTC.

The J gene is TRBJ1-4, the V gene TRBV28; 8 bases are shared with TRBD1. CDR3 length equals 14 residues. The germline gives CDR1 MDHEN, CDR2 SYDVKM. The V gene end was trimmed by 6 bases and the J gene end by 8 bases; junction bases not matched to a gene: 8. The CDR3 DNA follows: TGTGCCAGCAGCACACAGGGGGAAAACGAAAAACTGTTTTTT. As protein: CASSTQGENEKLFF.

This clone has just a few counts. The chain joins TRBV27 to TRBJ1-1, with TRBD1 matching 10 bases. The ends lost 1 base at V and 0 bases at J; junction bases unmatched: 8. The CDR3 loop spans 18 amino acids. CDR1 and CDR2 from the germline V gene are MNHEY and SMNVEV (reference sequence). CDR3: CASSLWGTGAPLNTEAFF. CDR3 bases: TGTGCCAGCAGTTTATGGGGGACAGGGGCTCCCTTGAACACTGAAGCTTTCTTT.

This clone is a singleton in its sample. This chain links TRBV15 with TRBJ1-2; D gene ambiguous. Trimming cost V 3 bases and J 6 bases, with 8 bases left between them. This CDR3 has 12 amino acids. Germline lookup yields CDR1 LNHNV and CDR2 YYDKDF (reference sequence). The CDR3: CATSSSDNGYTF. CDR3 nucleotides: TGTGCCACCAGCAGCTCCGACAATGGCTACACCTTC.

This clone came up once. The gene calls are TRBV13 and TRBJ2-6, with 7 nucleotides matching TRBD1. The CDR3 consists of 15 residues. CDR1 is PRHDT and CDR2 is FYEKMQ in the germline V gene (reference sequence). After removal of 4 bases from V and 2 bases from J, the junction contained 2 bases not matched to a gene. CDR3 nucleotide sequence: TGTGCCAGCAGCTACAGGGGCCCTGGGGCCAACGTCCTGACTTTC. Translated: CASSYRGPGANVLTF.

The chain couples TRBV5-8 to TRBJ1-1; a weak D match, TRBD1 (5 bases). CDR1 and CDR2 (germline): SGHTS, YDEGEE. CDR3 length: 13 residues. The germline V and J ends were trimmed by 0 bases and 6 bases, with 9 bases remaining between them. CDR3 bases: TGTGCCAGCAGCTTGGAGTGGGGGGCTGAAGCTTTCTTT. Protein sequence: CASSLEWGAEAFF.

V gene TRBV5-8 combines with J gene TRBJ2-3; 7 nucleotides match TRBD1. The V gene end was trimmed by 4 bases and the J gene end by 3 bases; junction bases not matched to a gene: 8. The germline gives CDR1 SGHTS, CDR2 YDEGEE. The CDR3 consists of 15 residues. The CDR3: CASSPGTASTDTQYF. The CDR3, as DNA: TGTGCCAGCAGCCCCGGGACAGCTTCTACAGATACGCAGTATTTT.

The sample holds one count of this clone. V and J are TRBV5-1 and TRBJ1-3; TRBD1 matches at 11 bases. In germline, CDR1 is SGHRS, CDR2 YFSETQ. Trimming removed 4 bases from V and 2 bases from J; junction bases left unmatched: 5. The CDR3 is 16 residues long. CDR3 sequence reads: CASSVLGQGAGNTIYF. Here the CDR3 DNA reads TGCGCCAGCAGCGTACTGGGACAGGGGGCTGGAAACACCATATATTTT.

The chain carries TRBV28 and TRBJ1-1; D not resolved. Germline V lookup: CDR1 MDHEN, CDR2 SYDVKM. V dropped 3 bases and J dropped 11 bases, with 13 bases sitting between them. This CDR3 has 12 residues. CDR3 DNA sequence: TGTGCCAGCAGTTTGGGAGGGAGGTCCGCTTTCTTT. Encoded protein: CASSLGGRSAFF.

Only one count was recorded for this clone. The chain carries TRBV4-1 and TRBJ1-6; possibly TRBD1 for D (6 bases). V gave up 1 base and J gave up 6 bases, with 13 bases separating them. Per the germline V gene, CDR1 is MGHRA and CDR2 is YSYEKL. The CDR3 length is 16 residues. CDR3 nucleotides: TGCGCCAGCAGCCAAGTGGATGGGACACCTAATTCACCCCTCCACTTT. Residues: CASSQVDGTPNSPLHF.

The V gene is TRBV19, the J gene TRBJ1-2, with 9 bases that match TRBD1. CDR1 and CDR2 from the germline V gene are LNHDA and SQIVND (reference sequence). V was pared by 7 bases and J by 7 bases, with 13 bases of the junction left unmatched. The CDR3 is 15 amino acids. CDR3 region: CASKTSRDRGFGYTF. CDR3 in DNA: TGTGCCAGTAAGACTAGCCGCGACAGGGGGTTTGGCTACACCTTC.

The rearrangement uses TRBV5-8 and TRBJ2-2; maybe TRBD1 (6 bases). Germline CDR1 and CDR2: SGHTS and YDEGEE. This CDR3 spans 14 amino acids. V shed 0 bases and J shed 5 bases, with 8 bases lying between them. For the CDR3, the DNA is TGTGCCAGCAGCTTGGAGAGGGGGACCGGGGAGCTGTTTTTT. Residues: CASSLERGTGELFF.

In regard to this clone: The sample carries other DNA sequences with the same CDR3. This sequence joins TRBV9 and TRBJ1-2, with 8 nucleotides matching TRBD1. Germline V gene data show CDR1 as SGDLS and CDR2 as YYNGEE. J was trimmed by 4 bases and V by 0 bases; bases with no gene match: 2. The CDR3 extends over 14 amino acids. DNA of the CDR3: TGTGCCAGCAGCGTAGCAGGGGGCGGCTATGGCTACACCTTC. Translating it yields CASSVAGGGYGYTF.

V and J are TRBV6-5 and TRBJ2-3; TRBD1 matches at 8 bases. The CDR3 spans 14 residues. V dropped 6 bases and J dropped 4; count of bases not matched to a gene: 6. Germline loops: CDR1 MNHEY, CDR2 SVGAGI. This CDR3 reads CASSGTGASDTQYF. The CDR3 coding sequence is TGTGCCAGCAGCGGGACAGGAGCATCAGATACGCAGTATTTT.

The chain combines TRBV5-6 with TRBJ2-3; 10 bases fit TRBD1. The CDR3 runs to 15 residues. With 5 bases clipped from V and 4 bases from J, the junction kept 7 bases outside the gene matches. Germline CDR1 and CDR2: SGHDT and YYEEEE. The CDR3 coding sequence is TGTGCCAGCAGGGCTCCGGGGACAGGGGCAGATACGCAGTATTTT. Its translation: CASRAPGTGADTQYF.

The V call is TRBV30, the J call TRBJ2-7, with D perhaps TRBD2 (7 bases). Germline CDR1 reads GTSNPN; CDR2 reads SVGIG (reference sequence). The CDR3 has 12 residues. The V gene lost 5 bases and the J gene lost 5 bases, with 13 bases spanning the gap. The DNA for the CDR3 is TGTGCCTGGGAAGGGGGGGCCCACGAGCAGTACTTC. Amino acids: CAWEGGAHEQYF.